This TCR beta chain stems from a study of T cells after yellow fever vaccination. Each CDR3 protein is one row after TCRdb ran MiXCR on the 5' RACE reads. The sample lists around 360,000 distinct CDR3 sequences; under 14% were seen once. In regard to this clonotype: The antigen is unknown.

General study results and limits: Weaker, the secondary response had a peak occurring faster, on day 5 versus 15. Abundant contaminating clonotypes from the bulk population could appear in FACS-sorted repertoires. Post-booster samples contained most primary-vaccination clones (around 95% CD4, about 87% CD8).

The receptor comes from a man younger than 35 who received the YFV17D yellow fever vaccine. Sequenced here: PBMCs, sampled on the day of the first yellow fever vaccination.

CDR3 region: CASSMRGGSYNEQFF. Written as DNA, the CDR3 is TGTGCCAGCAGTATGCGGGGGGGCTCCTACAATGAGCAGTTCTTC. The gene calls are TRBV14 and TRBJ2-1, with 9 bases matching TRBD2. Germline assignment: CDR1 SGHDN and CDR2 FVKESK. The CDR3 is 15 residues long. The V and J ends lost 6 bases and 0 bases, in that order; junction bases with no gene match: 3.